These 23 T cell receptor beta chains originate from one sample sequenced in a study of T-cell memory formation after mild COVID-19. TCRdb fed the 5' RACE reads into MiXCR, producing one record per CDR3 protein. Of 92,000 or so distinct CDR3 sequences in the sample, about 15% were seen once. Sequencing input: PBMCs or a T cell subset sorted from them (not recorded which). These receptors were obtained from a man between 18 and 29 years old who had mild COVID-19 (a few samples of this study predate the infection). Cell type and time point are not known.

V and J are TRBV19 and TRBJ1-1; D gene ambiguous. The CDR3 contains 15 residues. Trimming pared 5 bases from V and 1 base from J, leaving 14 bases between. The germline CDR1 and CDR2 sequences are LNHDA and SQIVND (reference sequence). CDR3 amino acids: CASSLRFEANTEAFF. The DNA for the CDR3 is TGTGCCAGTAGTTTAAGGTTTGAGGCGAACACTGAAGCTTTCTTT. Based on the CDR3 plus reference TRBV19 and TRBJ1-1, the full variable domain is DGGITQSPKYLFRKEGQNVTLSCEQNLNHDAMYWYRQDPGQGLRLIYYSQIVNDFQKGDIAEGYSVSREKKESFPLTVTSAQKNPTAFYLCASSLRFEANTEAFFGQGTRLTVV.

The chain combines TRBV9 with TRBJ2-3; weak D call: TRBD2 (6 bases). Germline-derived CDR1 and CDR2 are SGDLS and YYNGEE. The CDR3 loop spans 10 amino acids. V lost 7 bases and J 6 bases, leaving 6 bases between the germline ends. The CDR3 region is CASGGDTQYF. The CDR3 nucleotides are TGTGCCAGCGGAGGGGATACGCAGTATTTT. Combining the CDR3 with reference TRBV9 and TRBJ2-3 gives the whole variable domain DSGVTQTPKHLITATGQRVTLRCSPRSGDLSVYWYQQSLDQGLQFLIQYYNGEERAKGNILERFSAQQFPDLHSELNLSSLELGDSALYFCASGGDTQYFGPGTRLTVL.

The chain joins TRBV12-3 or TRBV12-4 to TRBJ1-1; D remains unclear. The length of the CDR3 is 14 residues. Trimming pared 10 bases from V and 2 bases from J, leaving 17 bases between. The DNA for the CDR3 is TGTGCCACCATTACTCCAGGAAGCAACACTGAAGCTTTCTTT. Translating it yields CATITPGSNTEAFF.

V gene TRBV29-1 combines with J gene TRBJ2-2, with D uncertain. The CDR3 covers 12 residues. Germline V gene lookup returns CDR1 SQVTM and CDR2 ANQGSEA. Trimming took off 5 bases at V and 3 bases at J, with 7 bases between the two ends. CDR3 DNA: TGCAGCGTTTACCTACACACCGGGGAGCTGTTTTTT. Its protein is CSVYLHTGELFF.

The sample holds a few counts of this clonotype. The junction and the germline gene differ at one end; a read error may be behind it. CDR3 residues: CASINRDGNSEAFF. The DNA for the CDR3 is TGCGCCAGCATCAACAGGGACGGGAACTCTGAAGCTTTCTTT. This chain connects TRBV4-1 to TRBJ1-1, with D possibly being TRBD1 (6 bases). This CDR3 contains 14 residues. Germline V gene lookup returns CDR1 MGHRA and CDR2 YSYEKL.

This rearrangement joins TRBV6-1 to TRBJ2-7; D unresolved. V lost 1 base, J lost 0 bases, and 10 bases lay in between. The CDR3 is made up of 15 amino acids. Germline CDR1 reads MNHNS; CDR2 reads SASEGT. The CDR3 region is CASSEGPGPSYEQYF. CDR3 DNA sequence: TGTGCCAGCAGTGAAGGGCCGGGTCCCTCCTACGAGCAGTACTTC.

V usage is TRBV6-6 and J usage is TRBJ1-1; no firm D call. This CDR3 spans 15 amino acids. In germline, CDR1 is MNHNY, CDR2 SVGAGI (reference sequence). Trimming removed 0 bases from V and 0 bases from J, with 8 bases in between. The CDR3 region is CASSYSRELNTEAFF. The DNA for the CDR3 is TGTGCCAGCAGTTACTCGAGAGAGTTGAACACTGAAGCTTTCTTT.

This clonotype was recorded at least ten times. The V and J genes are TRBV5-1 and TRBJ1-2; TRBD1 aligns across 8 bases. The CDR3 contains 14 residues. V gave up 5 bases and J gave up 2 bases; unmatched junction bases: 5. CDR1 and CDR2 (germline): SGHRS, YFSETQ. Here the CDR3 reads CASRPGQGNYGYTF. Written as DNA, the CDR3 is TGCGCCAGCAGACCCGGACAGGGCAACTATGGCTACACCTTC.

The chain has TRBV27 and TRBJ2-1, with a possible D match to TRBD1 (5 bases). Germline CDR1 and CDR2: MNHEY and SMNVEV (reference sequence). The V end lost 2 bases, the J end lost 6 bases, and 8 bases lay between the germline ends. The length of the CDR3 is 13 residues. For the CDR3, the DNA is TGTGCCAGCAGTTTAGGCAGGGTCAATGAGCAGTTCTTC. It yields the protein CASSLGRVNEQFF.

This chain connects TRBV5-1 to TRBJ1-1; no reliable D call. Germline CDR1 is SGHRS and CDR2 is YFSETQ. The CDR3 has 13 residues. Trimming stripped 4 bases from V and 1 base from J, with 8 bases between. CDR3 coding DNA: TGCGCCAGCAGCACGGGCTGGAACACTGAAGCTTTCTTT. Translation: CASSTGWNTEAFF.

This clonotype was found once. The V gene is TRBV27, the J gene TRBJ1-6; D is unresolved. CDR1 and CDR2 (germline): MNHEY, SMNVEV (reference sequence). V was shortened by 1 base and J by 5 bases, with 12 bases between the two germline ends. The CDR3 has 16 amino acids. In DNA form, the CDR3 reads TGTGCCAGCAGTTTATGGGTCCCGGAGGATAATTCACCCCTCCACTTT. Its protein product is CASSLWVPEDNSPLHF.

This clonotype was detected a few times. CDR3 nucleotides: TGCGCCAGCAGCCCCATCTCCGGGCCCTGGAAGTACTTC. Translating it yields CASSPISGPWKYF. The rearrangement links TRBV4-1 to TRBJ2-7, with D hard to call. Per germline, CDR1 MGHRA and CDR2 YSYEKL. V dropped 4 bases and J dropped 11 bases, with 18 bases sitting between them. The CDR3 totals 13 residues.

In its sample, this clonotype was seen a few times. V is TRBV2 and J is TRBJ2-3, with D perhaps matching TRBD2 (5 bases). CDR1 is SNHLY and CDR2 is FYNNEI in the germline V gene. The CDR3 spans 13 residues. Trimming left V 7 bases short and J 4 bases short, with 12 bases between. The CDR3 sequence: CASTEGGSDTQYF. The CDR3, as DNA: TGTGCCAGCACCGAGGGCGGATCAGATACGCAGTATTTT.

The chain combines TRBV4-2 with TRBJ2-1; 7 bases fit TRBD2. Per germline, CDR1 LGHNA and CDR2 YNFKEQ. The junction had 7 bases not matched to a gene; V was cut back by 3 bases and J by 8 bases. The CDR3 is 14 amino acids. CDR3 nucleotides: TGTGCCAGCAGCCACCCCGGACTAGTTGATGAGCAGTTCTTC. This translates into CASSHPGLVDEQFF.

The chain has TRBV7-9 and TRBJ2-1, with D tentatively TRBD1 (5 bases). With 3 bases removed from V and 12 bases from J, the gap between germline ends came to 15 bases. The CDR3 length is 13 residues. The germline V gene has CDR1 SEHNR and CDR2 FQNEAQ (reference sequence). The CDR3 coding sequence is TGTGCCAGCAGCTTCAGGGCAGGGCAAGGGCAGTTCTTC. Residues: CASSFRAGQGQFF. The full variable domain, rest sourced from reference TRBV7-9 and TRBJ2-1, is DTGVSQNPRHKITKRGQNVTFRCDPISEHNRLYWYRQTLGQGPEFLTYFQNEAQLEKSRLLSDRFSAERPKGSFSTLEIQRTEQGDSAMYLCASSFRAGQGQFFGPGTRLTVL.

The rearrangement joins TRBV20-1 to TRBJ2-3, with TRBD1 matching over 9 bases. The CDR3 spans 15 residues. Germline CDR1 and CDR2: DFQATT and SNEGSKA (reference sequence). V shed 5 bases and J 2 bases; nucleotides not matched to a gene: 8. The CDR3 DNA reads as TGCAGTGCTTCCGGGACAGGGAGGACCACAGATACGCAGTATTTT. It yields the protein CSASGTGRTTDTQYF.

This clonotype was detected only a few times. The gene calls are TRBV4-1 and TRBJ2-7, with D unclear. The CDR3 totals 14 residues. Germline V gene sequence: CDR1 MGHRA, CDR2 YSYEKL. Trimming took off 0 bases at V and 2 bases at J, with 8 bases between the two ends. The CDR3 DNA reads as TGCGCCAGCAGCCAAGAGGGGTACACCTACGAGCAGTACTTC. As protein: CASSQEGYTYEQYF.

This clonotype was counted between two and nine times. The chain links TRBV12-3 or TRBV12-4 to TRBJ1-1; 8 nucleotides agree with TRBD1. The CDR3 has 12 amino acids. The V gene end was trimmed by 3 bases and the J gene end by 7 bases; junction bases not matched to a gene: 1. The CDR3 sequence is CASSFGTGEAFF. The CDR3 DNA reads TGTGCCAGCAGTTTCGGGACAGGTGAAGCTTTCTTT.

This clonotype was recorded many times. This chain joins TRBV7-8 and TRBJ2-3, with TRBD2 matching 12 bases. Trimming cost V 5 bases and J 2 bases; bases outside gene matches: 5. Germline V gene lookup returns CDR1 SGHVS and CDR2 FQNEAQ. This CDR3 comprises 16 residues. CDR3 DNA sequence: TGTGCCAGCAGCCCTAGGACTAGCGGGGTCACAGATACGCAGTATTTT. Residues: CASSPRTSGVTDTQYF.

This rearrangement joins TRBV29-1 to TRBJ2-3, with D perhaps TRBD2 (5 bases). Germline V gene sequence: CDR1 SQVTM, CDR2 ANQGSEA. The CDR3 loop spans 12 amino acids. V was pared by 7 bases and J by 1 base, with 9 bases between. Here the CDR3 DNA reads TGCAGCGCCACCGGGGGCACAGATACGCAGTATTTT. Encoded protein: CSATGGTDTQYF.

This clonotype was detected only a few times. This chain connects TRBV15 to TRBJ1-1; possibly TRBD1 for D (5 bases). Deletions cut 6 bases from V and 4 bases from J, with 21 bases between. Germline CDR1 LNHNV, CDR2 YYDKDF (reference sequence). The length of the CDR3 is 16 residues. CDR3 DNA: TGTGCCACCAGGGGGGTTAAGTTAGGGGAGGCCACTGAAGCTTTCTTT. It encodes CATRGVKLGEATEAFF.

The chain recombines TRBV7-8 with TRBJ2-5; no clear D gene. The CDR3 sequence is 15 residues long. With 6 bases removed from V and 2 bases from J, the gap between germline ends came to 16 bases. Germline CDR1 and CDR2: SGHVS and FQNEAQ. CDR3 sequence: CASRNIRVGQETQYF. The DNA of the CDR3 is TGTGCCAGCAGAAATATTCGGGTAGGGCAAGAGACCCAGTACTTC.

This clonotype has more than one count but fewer than ten. V is TRBV5-1 and J is TRBJ1-2; no clear D gene. Germline V gene sequence: CDR1 SGHRS, CDR2 YFSETQ. The V end was cut by 0 bases, the J end by 2 bases, with 8 bases between. The CDR3 runs 14 residues. The DNA for the CDR3 is TGCGCCAGCAGCTTGGCGAGAGGGAACTATGGCTACACCTTC. This gives the protein CASSLARGNYGYTF.